This T cell receptor (beta chain) was captured in a study of blood T cell repertoires in COVID-19 (TCRdb year 2020). Notes on the research overall: Samples from collaborators originated in the United States, Italy and Spain and spanned both the acute and convalescent phases of COVID-19. The prospective study material was composed of cDNA or gDNA derived from T cells, B-cell-depleted T cells, or PBMCs. Subjects who had been exposed to COVID-19, were actively infected with it, or had recovered from it provided the deeply sampled blood TCRbeta repertoires that made up the dataset. The repertoires were released in a freely available public database intended as a resource for research on the immune response to SARS-CoV-2. The samples were drawn from two sources: the first 160 participants of the ongoing ImmuneRACE study, and about 1,300 subjects contributed by 6 global collaborators. Nearly every sample came with metadata listing a de-identified subject ID, COVID-19 status, age in years and sex. Where available, HLA class I and class II types were taken from metadata supplied by the sample provider and were not determined by assay-based typing. Beyond this particular receptor, the publication reports: The amount of clinical and demographic metadata varied by source and participant and was provided uncurated.

CDR1 and CDR2 (SGDLS, YYNGEE) derive from the germline V gene. V loses 3 bases of germline sequence and J loses 2 bases, and the interval between the two ends is 17 bases. Including the terminal cysteine and phenylalanine, the CDR3 comprises 16 residues. Just CDR3 DNA is preserved here, 48 bases in frame from base 1. The immunoSEQ Assay, a bias-controlled multiplex PCR, was used to amplify TCRbeta CDR3 regions from genomic DNA. The study's processing was this. The number of nucleated cells in each sample was estimated by amplification of reference gene primers within the assay. Sequence reads were collapsed and filtered to measure the absolute abundance of every unique TCRbeta CDR3 rearrangement. For each sample, productive Simpson clonality was calculated as the square root of Simpson's diversity index across productive rearrangements. The clones in this table, taken by TCRdb from immuneACCESS, are in-frame only. Not every clone is retained; where verified, under half of the shortfall comes from an unresolved V gene, and the cause of the rest is unknown. V and J calls and clone size come straight from that table; D and trimming were deduced from the DNA. The sample table shows fewer than 200,000 clones, and 89% are seen once. Less than 2% of the sample rests with the top ten.

Samples from volunteer blood donors who had recovered from COVID-19 were contributed by a second Seattle source. Whole blood was collected in K2EDTA tubes by collaborating institutions according to the institutions' own protocols. For TCRbeta analysis, collaborator samples were shipped as frozen whole blood, as isolated PBMCs, or as DNA extracted from either sample type. Worth noting for this clone: Its target antigen remains unknown. There are no base qualities to consult, and no much larger clone falls within one base.

The source material was peripheral blood. The receptor's source is a man younger than 35 who had recovered from COVID-19. The chain is assembled from TRBV9 and TRBJ1-2; the best D guess is TRBD1, with 6 bases matching. DNA sequence: TGTGCCAGCAGCGCTTATCGGCAGGGGATCAACTATGGCTACACCTTC. The translation is CASSAYRQGINYGYTF.